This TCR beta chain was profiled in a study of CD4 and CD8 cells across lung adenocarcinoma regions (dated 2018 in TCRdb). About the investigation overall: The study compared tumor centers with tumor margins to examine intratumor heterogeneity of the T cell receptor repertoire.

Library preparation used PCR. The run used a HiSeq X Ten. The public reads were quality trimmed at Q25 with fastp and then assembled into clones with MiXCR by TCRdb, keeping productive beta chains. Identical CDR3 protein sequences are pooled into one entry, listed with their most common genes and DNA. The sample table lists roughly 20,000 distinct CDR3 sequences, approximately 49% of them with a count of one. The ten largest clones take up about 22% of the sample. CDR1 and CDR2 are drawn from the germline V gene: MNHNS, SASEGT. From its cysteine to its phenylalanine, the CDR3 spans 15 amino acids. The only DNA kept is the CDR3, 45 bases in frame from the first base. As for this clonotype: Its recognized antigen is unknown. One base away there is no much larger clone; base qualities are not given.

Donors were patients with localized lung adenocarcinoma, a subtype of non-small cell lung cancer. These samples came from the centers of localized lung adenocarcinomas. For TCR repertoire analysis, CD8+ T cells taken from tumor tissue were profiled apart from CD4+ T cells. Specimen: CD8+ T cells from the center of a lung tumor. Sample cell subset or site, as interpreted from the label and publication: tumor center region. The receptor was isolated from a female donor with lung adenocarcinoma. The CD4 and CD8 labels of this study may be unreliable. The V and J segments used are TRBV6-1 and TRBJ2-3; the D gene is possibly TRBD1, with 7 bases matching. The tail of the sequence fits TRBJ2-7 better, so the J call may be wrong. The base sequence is TGTGCCAGGGGGCAGGGGGGCGGCTCCACAGATACGCAGTACTTC. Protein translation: CARGQGGGSTDTQYF.